This TCR beta chain was found in a study of T cell changes during pregnancy in multiple sclerosis. Germline CDR1 MNHEY, CDR2 SVGAGI. CDR3 length: 14 amino acids. The ends were cut back, 2 bases at V and 2 bases at J, with 9 bases in the middle. Profiling relied on immunoSEQ multiplex PCR, and the TCRdb table lists in-frame clones only, not all of them. In the table there are fewer than 90,000 clones, 85% to 95% of which are singletons. The clonotype comes from a female donor in good health, enrolled as a control in a pregnancy study. The chain is built from TRBV6-5 and TRBJ1-1; D possibly corresponds to TRBD1 (6 bases). The source material was peripheral blood, sampled after pregnancy. The CDR3 loop is CASSYGTKNTEAFF. CDR3 nucleotide sequence: TGTGCCAGCAGTTACGGGACAAAAAACACTGAAGCTTTCTTT.